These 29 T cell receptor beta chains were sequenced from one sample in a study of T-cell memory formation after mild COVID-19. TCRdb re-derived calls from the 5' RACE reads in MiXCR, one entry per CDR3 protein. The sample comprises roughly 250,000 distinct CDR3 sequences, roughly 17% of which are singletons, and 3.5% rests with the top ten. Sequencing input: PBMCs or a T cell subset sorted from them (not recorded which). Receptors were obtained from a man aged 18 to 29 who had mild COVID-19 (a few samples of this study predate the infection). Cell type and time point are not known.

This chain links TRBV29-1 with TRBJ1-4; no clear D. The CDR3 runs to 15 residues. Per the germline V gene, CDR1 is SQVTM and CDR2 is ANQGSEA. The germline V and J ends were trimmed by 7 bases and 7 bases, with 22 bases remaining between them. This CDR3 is CSAKGEQAFGEKLFF. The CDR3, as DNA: TGCAGCGCCAAGGGTGAGCAGGCTTTTGGTGAAAAACTGTTTTTT.

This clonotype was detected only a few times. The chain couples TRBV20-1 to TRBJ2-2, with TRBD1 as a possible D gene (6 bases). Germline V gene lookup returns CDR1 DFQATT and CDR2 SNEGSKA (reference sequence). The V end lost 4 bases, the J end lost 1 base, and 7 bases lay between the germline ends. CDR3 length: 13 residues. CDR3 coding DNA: TGCAGTGCTAAACAGGGGAACACCGGGGAGCTGTTTTTT. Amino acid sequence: CSAKQGNTGELFF.

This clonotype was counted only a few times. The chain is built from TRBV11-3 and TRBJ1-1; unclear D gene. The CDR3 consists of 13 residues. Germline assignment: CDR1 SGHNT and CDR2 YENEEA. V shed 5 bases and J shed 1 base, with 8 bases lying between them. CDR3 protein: CASSPGTNTEAFF. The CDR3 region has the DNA TGTGCCAGCAGCCCCGGCACGAACACTGAAGCTTTCTTT.

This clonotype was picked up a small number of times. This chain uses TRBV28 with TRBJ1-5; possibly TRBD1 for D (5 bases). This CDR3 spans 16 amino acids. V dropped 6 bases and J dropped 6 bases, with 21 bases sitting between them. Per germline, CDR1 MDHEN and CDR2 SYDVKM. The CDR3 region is CASSPTGGALGQPQHF. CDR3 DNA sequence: TGTGCCAGCAGCCCTACCGGCGGGGCATTAGGTCAGCCCCAGCATTTT.

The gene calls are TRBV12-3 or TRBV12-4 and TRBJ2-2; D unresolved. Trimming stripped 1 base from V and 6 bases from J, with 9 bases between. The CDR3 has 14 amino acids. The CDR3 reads CASSLVVGSGELFF. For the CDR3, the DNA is TGTGCCAGCAGTTTAGTGGTAGGGTCCGGGGAGCTGTTTTTT.

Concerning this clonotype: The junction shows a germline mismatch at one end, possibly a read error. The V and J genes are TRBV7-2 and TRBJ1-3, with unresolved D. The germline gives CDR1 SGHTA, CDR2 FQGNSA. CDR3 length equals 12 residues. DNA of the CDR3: TGTGCCAGCAGGGCCTCTGGGAACACCATATATTTT. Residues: CASRASGNTIYF. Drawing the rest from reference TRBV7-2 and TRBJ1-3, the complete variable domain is GAGVSQSPSNKVTEKGKDVELRCDPISGHTALYWYRQSLGQGLEFLIYFQGNSAPDKSGLPSDRFSAERTGGSVSTLTIQRTQQEDSAVYLCASRASGNTIYFGEGSWLTVV.

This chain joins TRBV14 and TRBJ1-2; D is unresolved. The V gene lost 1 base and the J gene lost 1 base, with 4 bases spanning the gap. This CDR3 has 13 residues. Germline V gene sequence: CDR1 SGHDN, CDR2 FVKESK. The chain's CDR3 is CASSQGFNYGYTF. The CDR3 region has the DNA TGTGCCAGCAGCCAAGGCTTTAACTATGGCTACACCTTC. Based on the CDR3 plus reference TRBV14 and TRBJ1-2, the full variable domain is EAGVTQFPSHSVIEKGQTVTLRCDPISGHDNLYWYRRVMGKEIKFLLHFVKESKQDESGMPNNRFLAERTGGTYSTLKVQPAELEDSGVYFCASSQGFNYGYTFGSGTRLTVV.

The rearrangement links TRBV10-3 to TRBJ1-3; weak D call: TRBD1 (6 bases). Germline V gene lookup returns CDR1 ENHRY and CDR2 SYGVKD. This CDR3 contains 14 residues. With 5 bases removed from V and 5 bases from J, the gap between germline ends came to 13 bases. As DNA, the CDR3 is TGTGCCATCAGTCCGGGACAAGGGAGAAACACCATATATTTT. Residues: CAISPGQGRNTIYF.

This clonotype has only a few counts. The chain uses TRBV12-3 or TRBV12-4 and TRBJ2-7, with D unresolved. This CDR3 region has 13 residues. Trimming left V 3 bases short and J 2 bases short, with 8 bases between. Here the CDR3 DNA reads TGTGCCAGCAGTTTCCCCGCCACCTACGAGCAGTACTTC. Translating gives CASSFPATYEQYF.

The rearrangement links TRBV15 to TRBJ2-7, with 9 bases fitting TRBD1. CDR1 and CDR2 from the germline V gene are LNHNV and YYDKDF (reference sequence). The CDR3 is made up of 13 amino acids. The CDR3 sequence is CATSRDLGDRVVV. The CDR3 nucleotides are TGTGCCACCAGCAGAGATCTGGGGGACAGGGTGGTCGTC.

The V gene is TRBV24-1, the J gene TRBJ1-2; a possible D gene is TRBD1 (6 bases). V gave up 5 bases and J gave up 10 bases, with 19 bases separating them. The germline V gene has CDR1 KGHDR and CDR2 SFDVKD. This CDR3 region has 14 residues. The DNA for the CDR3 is TGTGCCACCAGTGCCTGGGGCAGGGGTGACGACTACACCTTC. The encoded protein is CATSAWGRGDDYTF.

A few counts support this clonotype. The CDR3 DNA follows: TGCAGTGCTAGATACCGGGACGCTCCCTACGAGCAGTACTTC. It codes for CSARYRDAPYEQYF. V usage is TRBV20-1 and J usage is TRBJ2-7; D is tentatively TRBD1 or TRBD2 (5 bases each). Looked up from germline, CDR1 is DFQATT and CDR2 is SNEGSKA (reference sequence). This CDR3 contains 14 residues. V was trimmed by 2 bases and J by 2 bases, leaving 13 bases between them.

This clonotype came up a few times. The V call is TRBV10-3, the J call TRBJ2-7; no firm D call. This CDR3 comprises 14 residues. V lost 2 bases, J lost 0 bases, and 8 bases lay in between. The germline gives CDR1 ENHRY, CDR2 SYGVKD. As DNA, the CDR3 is TGTGCCATCAGTGAGCTCGGAGCCTCCTACGAGCAGTACTTC. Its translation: CAISELGASYEQYF.

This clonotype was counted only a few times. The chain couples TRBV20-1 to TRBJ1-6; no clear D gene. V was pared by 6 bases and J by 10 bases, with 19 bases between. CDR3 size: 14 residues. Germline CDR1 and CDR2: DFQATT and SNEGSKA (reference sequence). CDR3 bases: TGCAGTGCGACCGAAAGATTGGCCGAATCACCCCTCCACTTT. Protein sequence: CSATERLAESPLHF.

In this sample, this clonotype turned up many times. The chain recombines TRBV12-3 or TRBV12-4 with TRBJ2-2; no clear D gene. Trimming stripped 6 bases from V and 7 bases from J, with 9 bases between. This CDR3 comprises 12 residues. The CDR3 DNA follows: TGTGCCAGCAGGGGGTCCGTCGGGGAGCTGTTTTTT. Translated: CASRGSVGELFF.

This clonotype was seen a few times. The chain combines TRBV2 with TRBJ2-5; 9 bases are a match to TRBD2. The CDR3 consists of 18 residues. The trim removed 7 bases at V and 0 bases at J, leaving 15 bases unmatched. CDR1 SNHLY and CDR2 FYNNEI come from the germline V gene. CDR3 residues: CASTALAGNDLYQETQYF. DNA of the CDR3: TGTGCCAGCACTGCTCTAGCGGGGAACGATTTGTACCAAGAGACCCAGTACTTC.

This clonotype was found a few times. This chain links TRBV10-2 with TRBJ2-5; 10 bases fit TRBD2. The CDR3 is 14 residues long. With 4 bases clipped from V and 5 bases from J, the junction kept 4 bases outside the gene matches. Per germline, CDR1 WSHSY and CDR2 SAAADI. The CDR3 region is CASSGPGLAETQYF. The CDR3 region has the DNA TGCGCCAGCAGTGGACCGGGACTAGCGGAGACCCAGTACTTC.

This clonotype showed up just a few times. CDR3 bases: TGCGCCAGCAGCAGGGGGACAGAGTCCTACGAGCAGTACTTC. Protein: CASSRGTESYEQYF. The chain recombines TRBV5-1 with TRBJ2-7, with 7 positions matching TRBD1. The trim removed 4 bases at V and 1 base at J, leaving 5 bases unmatched. The CDR3 consists of 14 residues. Per the germline V gene, CDR1 is SGHRS and CDR2 is YFSETQ.

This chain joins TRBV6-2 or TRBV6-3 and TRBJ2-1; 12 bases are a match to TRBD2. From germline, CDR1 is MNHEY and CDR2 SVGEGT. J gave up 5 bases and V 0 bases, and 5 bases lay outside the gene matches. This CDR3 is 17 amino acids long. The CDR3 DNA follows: TGTGCCAGCAGTTACTCTATGACTAGCGGGAGTGACAATGAGCAGTTCTTC. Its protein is CASSYSMTSGSDNEQFF.

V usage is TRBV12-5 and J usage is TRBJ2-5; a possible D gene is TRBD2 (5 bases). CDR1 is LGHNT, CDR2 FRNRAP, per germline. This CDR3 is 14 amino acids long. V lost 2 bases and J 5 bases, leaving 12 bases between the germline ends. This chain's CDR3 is CASGLSPPGETQYF. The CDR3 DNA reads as TGTGCTAGTGGTTTGTCCCCCCCGGGGGAGACCCAGTACTTC.

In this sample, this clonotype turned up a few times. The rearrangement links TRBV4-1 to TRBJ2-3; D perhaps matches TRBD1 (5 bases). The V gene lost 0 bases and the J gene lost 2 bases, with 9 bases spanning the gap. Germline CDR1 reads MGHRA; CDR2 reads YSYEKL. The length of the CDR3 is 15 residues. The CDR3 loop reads CASSQDTGPTDTQYF. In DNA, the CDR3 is TGCGCCAGCAGCCAAGATACAGGCCCCACAGATACGCAGTATTTT.

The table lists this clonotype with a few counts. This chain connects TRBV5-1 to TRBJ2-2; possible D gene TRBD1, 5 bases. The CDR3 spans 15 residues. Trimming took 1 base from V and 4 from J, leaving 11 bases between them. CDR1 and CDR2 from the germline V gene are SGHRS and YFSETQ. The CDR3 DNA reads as TGCGCCAGCAGCTTGATACAGGAGCCCACCGGGGAGCTGTTTTTT. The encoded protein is CASSLIQEPTGELFF.

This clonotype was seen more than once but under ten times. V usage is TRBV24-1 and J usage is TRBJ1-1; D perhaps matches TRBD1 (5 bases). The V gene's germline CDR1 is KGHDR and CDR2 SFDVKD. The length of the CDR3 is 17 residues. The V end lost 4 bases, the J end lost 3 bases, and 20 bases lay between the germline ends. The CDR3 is CATSDPTTAGRDTEAFF. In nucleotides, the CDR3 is TGTGCCACCAGTGACCCGACTACAGCGGGGCGCGACACTGAAGCTTTCTTT.

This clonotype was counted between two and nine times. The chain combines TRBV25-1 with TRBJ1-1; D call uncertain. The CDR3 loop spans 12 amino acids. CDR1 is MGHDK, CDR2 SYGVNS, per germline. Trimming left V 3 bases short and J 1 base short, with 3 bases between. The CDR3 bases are TGTGCCAGCAGTGATAGGAACACTGAAGCTTTCTTT. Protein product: CASSDRNTEAFF.

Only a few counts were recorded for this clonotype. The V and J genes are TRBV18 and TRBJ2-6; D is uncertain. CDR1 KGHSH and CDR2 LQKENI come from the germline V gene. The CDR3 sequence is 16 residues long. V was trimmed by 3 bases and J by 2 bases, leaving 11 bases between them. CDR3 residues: CASSPGRGPGANVLTF. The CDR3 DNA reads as TGTGCCAGCTCACCGGGCAGAGGTCCTGGGGCCAACGTCCTGACTTTC.

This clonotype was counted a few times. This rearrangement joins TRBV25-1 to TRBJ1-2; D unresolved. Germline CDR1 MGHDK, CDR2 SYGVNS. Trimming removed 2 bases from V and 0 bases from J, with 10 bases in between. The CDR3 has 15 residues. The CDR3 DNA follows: TGTGCCAGCAGTGAACCGGGAGGGCCTAACTATGGCTACACCTTC. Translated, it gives CASSEPGGPNYGYTF.

This chain's CDR3 is CASRPDWGYGYTF. The CDR3 nucleotides read TGTGCCAGCAGACCCGACTGGGGCTATGGCTACACCTTC. This chain connects TRBV6-2 or TRBV6-3 to TRBJ1-2; unclear D gene. V was clipped by 6 bases and J by 4 bases, with 12 bases between them. Germline values: CDR1 MNHEY, CDR2 SVGEGT. The CDR3 consists of 13 residues.

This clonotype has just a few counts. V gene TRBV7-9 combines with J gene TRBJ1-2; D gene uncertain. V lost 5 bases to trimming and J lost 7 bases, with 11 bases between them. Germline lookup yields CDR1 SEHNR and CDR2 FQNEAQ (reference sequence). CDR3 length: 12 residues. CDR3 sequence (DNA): TGTGCCAGCAGCCCCCACCTGGGTGGCTACACCTTC. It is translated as CASSPHLGGYTF.

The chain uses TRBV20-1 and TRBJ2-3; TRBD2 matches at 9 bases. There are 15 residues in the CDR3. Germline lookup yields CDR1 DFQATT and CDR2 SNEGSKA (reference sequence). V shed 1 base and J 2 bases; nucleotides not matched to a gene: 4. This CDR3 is CSARGTSALTDTQYF. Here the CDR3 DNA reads TGCAGTGCTAGAGGGACTAGCGCACTCACAGATACGCAGTATTTT.